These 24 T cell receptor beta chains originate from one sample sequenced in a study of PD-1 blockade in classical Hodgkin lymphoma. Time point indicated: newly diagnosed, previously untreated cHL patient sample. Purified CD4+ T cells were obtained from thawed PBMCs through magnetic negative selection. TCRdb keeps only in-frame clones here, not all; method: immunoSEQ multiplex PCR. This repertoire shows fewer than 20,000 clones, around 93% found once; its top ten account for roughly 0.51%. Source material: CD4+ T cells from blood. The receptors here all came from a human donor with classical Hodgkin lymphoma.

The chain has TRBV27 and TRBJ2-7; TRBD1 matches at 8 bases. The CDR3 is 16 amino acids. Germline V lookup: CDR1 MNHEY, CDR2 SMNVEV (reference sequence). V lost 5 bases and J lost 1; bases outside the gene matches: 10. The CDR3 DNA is TGTGCCAGCAGTAGACAGGGGACCCTCGGATCCTACGAGCAGTACTTC. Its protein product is CASSRQGTLGSYEQYF.

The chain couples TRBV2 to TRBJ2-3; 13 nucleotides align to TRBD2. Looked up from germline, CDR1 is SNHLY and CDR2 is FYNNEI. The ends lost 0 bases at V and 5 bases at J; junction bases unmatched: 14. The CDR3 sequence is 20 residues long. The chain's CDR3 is CASSEAQWELAGGREDTQYF. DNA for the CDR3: TGTGCCAGCAGTGAAGCGCAGTGGGAACTAGCGGGAGGGCGAGAAGATACGCAGTATTTT.

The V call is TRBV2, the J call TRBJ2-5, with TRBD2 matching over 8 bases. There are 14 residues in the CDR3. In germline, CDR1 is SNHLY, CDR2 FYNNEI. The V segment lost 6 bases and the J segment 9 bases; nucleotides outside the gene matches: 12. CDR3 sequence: CASRPGAGGEAQYF. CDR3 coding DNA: TGTGCCAGCAGACCGGGGGCGGGAGGCGAGGCCCAGTACTTC.

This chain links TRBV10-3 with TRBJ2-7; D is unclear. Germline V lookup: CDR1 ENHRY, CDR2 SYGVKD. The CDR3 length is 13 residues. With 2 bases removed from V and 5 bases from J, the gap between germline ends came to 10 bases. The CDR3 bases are TGTGCCATCAGTGAGGACCCCGTCCACGAGCAGTACTTC. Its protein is CAISEDPVHEQYF.

The CDR3: CASSLKQGYEQYF. Written as DNA, the CDR3 is TGTGCCAGCAGCTTAAAACAGGGGTACGAGCAGTACTTC. The chain employs TRBV7-3 and TRBJ2-7; the match to TRBD1 covers 7 bases. CDR1 and CDR2 (germline): SGHTA, FQGTGA. V shed 1 base and J 4 bases; nucleotides not matched to a gene: 1. The CDR3 runs 13 residues.

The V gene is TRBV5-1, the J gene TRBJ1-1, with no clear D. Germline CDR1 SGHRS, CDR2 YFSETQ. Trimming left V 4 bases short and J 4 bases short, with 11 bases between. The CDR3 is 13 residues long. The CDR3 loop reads CASSVSGLTEAFF. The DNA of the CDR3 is TGCGCCAGCAGCGTTTCCGGGCTCACTGAAGCTTTCTTT. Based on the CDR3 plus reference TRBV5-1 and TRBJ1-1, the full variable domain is KAGVTQTPRYLIKTRGQQVTLSCSPISGHRSVSWYQQTPGQGLQFLFEYFSETQRNKGNFPGRFSGRQFSNSRSEMNVSTLELGDSALYLCASSVSGLTEAFFGQGTRLTVV.

The CDR3 reads CASRLTNQPQHF. The CDR3 bases are TGTGCCAGCAGGCTAACGAATCAGCCCCAGCATTTT. The genes are TRBV6-6 and TRBJ1-5; no clear D gene. Germline-derived CDR1 and CDR2 are MNHNY and SVGAGI (reference sequence). The CDR3 length is 12 residues. V lost 6 bases and J 4 bases, leaving 7 bases between the germline ends.

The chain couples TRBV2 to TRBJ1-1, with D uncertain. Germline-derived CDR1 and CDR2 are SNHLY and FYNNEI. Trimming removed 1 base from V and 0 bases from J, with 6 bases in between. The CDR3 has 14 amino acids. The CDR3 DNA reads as TGTGCCAGCAGTGAAGACACTTTGAACACTGAAGCTTTCTTT. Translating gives CASSEDTLNTEAFF.

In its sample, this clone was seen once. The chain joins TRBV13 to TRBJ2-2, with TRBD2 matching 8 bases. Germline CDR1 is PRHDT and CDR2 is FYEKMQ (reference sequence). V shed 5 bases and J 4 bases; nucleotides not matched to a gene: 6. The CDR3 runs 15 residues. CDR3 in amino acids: CASSRSGAFTGELFF. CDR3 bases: TGTGCCAGCAGCCGTAGCGGGGCCTTCACCGGGGAGCTGTTTTTT. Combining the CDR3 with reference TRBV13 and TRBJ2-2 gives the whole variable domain AAGVIQSPRHLIKEKRETATLKCYPIPRHDTVYWYQQGPGQDPQFLISFYEKMQSDKGSIPDRFSAQQFSDYHSELNMSSLELGDSALYFCASSRSGAFTGELFFGEGSRLTVL.

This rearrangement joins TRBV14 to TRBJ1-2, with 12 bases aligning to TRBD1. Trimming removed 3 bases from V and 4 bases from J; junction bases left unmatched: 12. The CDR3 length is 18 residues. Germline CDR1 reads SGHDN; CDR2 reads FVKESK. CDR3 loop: CASSHLSRDRGPFYGYTF. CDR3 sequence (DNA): TGTGCCAGCAGCCACCTGTCCCGGGACAGGGGGCCTTTCTATGGCTACACCTTC.

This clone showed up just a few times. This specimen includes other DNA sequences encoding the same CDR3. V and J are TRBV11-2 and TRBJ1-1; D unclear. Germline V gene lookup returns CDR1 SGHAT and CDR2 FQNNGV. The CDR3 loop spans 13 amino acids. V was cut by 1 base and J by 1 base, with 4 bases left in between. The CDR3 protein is CASSLGANTEAFF. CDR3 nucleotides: TGTGCCAGCAGCTTAGGTGCGAACACTGAAGCTTTCTTT. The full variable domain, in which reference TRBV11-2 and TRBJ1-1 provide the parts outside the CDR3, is EAGVAQSPRYKIIEKRQSVAFWCNPISGHATLYWYQQILGQGPKLLIQFQNNGVVDDSQLPKDRFSAERLKGVDSTLKIQPAKLEDSAVYLCASSLGANTEAFFGQGTRLTVV.

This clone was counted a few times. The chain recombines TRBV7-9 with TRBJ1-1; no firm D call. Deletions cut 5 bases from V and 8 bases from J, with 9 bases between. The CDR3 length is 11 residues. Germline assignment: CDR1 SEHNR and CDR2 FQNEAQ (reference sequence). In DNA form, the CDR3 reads TGTGCCAGCAGCCAGGCGAGGGAAGCTTTCTTT. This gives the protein CASSQAREAFF.

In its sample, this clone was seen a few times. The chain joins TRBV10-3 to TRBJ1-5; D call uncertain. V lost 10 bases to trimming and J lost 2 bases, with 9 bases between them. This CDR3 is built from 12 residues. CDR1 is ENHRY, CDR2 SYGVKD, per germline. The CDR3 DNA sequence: TGTGCCACCGGAGAGGGCAATCAGCCCCAGCATTTT. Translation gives CATGEGNQPQHF.

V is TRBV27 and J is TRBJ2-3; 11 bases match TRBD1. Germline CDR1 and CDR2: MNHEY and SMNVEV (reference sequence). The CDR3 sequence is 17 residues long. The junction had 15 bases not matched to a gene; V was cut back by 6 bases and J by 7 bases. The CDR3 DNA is TGTGCCAGCAGCTTGCCTCCGGGACAGGGGGATACAAATACGCAGTATTTT. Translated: CASSLPPGQGDTNTQYF.

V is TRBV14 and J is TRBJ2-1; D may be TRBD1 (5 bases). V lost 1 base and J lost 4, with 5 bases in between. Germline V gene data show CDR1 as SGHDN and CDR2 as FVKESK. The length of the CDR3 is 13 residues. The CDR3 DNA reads TGTGCCAGCAGCCAAGGACAGTACAATGAGCAGTTCTTC. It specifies CASSQGQYNEQFF.

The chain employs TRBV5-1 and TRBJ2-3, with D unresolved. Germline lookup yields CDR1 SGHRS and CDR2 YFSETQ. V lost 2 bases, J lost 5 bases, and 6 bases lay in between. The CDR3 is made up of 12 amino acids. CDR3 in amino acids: CASSFGRDTQYF. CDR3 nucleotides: TGCGCCAGCAGCTTCGGTAGAGATACGCAGTATTTT.

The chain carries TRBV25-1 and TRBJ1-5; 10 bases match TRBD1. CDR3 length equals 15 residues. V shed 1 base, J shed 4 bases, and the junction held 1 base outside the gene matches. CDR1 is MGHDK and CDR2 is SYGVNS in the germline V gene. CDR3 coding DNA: TGTGCCAGCAGTGAATGGGGACAGGGGAATCAGCCCCAGCATTTT. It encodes CASSEWGQGNQPQHF. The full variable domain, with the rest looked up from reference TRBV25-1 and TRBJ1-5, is EADIYQTPRYLVIGTGKKITLECSQTMGHDKMYWYQQDPGMELHLIHYSYGVNSTEKGDLSSESTVSRIRTEHFPLTLESARPSHTSQYLCASSEWGQGNQPQHFGDGTRLSIL.

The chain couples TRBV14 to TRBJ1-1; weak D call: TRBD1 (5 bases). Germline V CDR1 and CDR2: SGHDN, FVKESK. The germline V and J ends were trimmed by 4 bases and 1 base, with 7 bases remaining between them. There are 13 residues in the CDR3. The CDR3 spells CASSLTGNTEAFF. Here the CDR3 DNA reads TGTGCCAGCAGCCTAACAGGGAACACTGAAGCTTTCTTT.

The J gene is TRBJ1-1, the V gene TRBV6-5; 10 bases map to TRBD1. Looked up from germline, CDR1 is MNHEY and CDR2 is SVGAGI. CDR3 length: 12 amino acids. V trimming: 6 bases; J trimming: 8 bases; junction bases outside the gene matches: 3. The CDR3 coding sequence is TGTGCCAGCAGCCGGGACAGGGGCGAAGCTTTCTTT. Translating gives CASSRDRGEAFF.

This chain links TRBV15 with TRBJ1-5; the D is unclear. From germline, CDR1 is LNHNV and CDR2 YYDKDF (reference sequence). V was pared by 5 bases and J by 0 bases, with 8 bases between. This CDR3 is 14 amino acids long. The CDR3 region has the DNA TGTGCCACCAGCCCAACGTCTAGCAATCAGCCCCAGCATTTT. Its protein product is CATSPTSSNQPQHF.

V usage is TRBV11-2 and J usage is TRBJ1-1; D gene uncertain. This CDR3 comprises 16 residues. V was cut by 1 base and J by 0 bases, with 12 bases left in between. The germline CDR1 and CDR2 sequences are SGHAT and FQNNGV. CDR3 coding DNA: TGTGCCAGCAGCTTAGCTACAGCTGGAATGAACACTGAAGCTTTCTTT. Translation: CASSLATAGMNTEAFF.

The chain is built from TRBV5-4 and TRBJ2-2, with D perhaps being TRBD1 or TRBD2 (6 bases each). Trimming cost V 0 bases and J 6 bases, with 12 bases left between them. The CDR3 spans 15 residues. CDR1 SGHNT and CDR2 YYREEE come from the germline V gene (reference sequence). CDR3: CASSLEFGGSGELFF. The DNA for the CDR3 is TGTGCCAGCAGCTTGGAGTTCGGGGGCTCCGGGGAGCTGTTTTTT.

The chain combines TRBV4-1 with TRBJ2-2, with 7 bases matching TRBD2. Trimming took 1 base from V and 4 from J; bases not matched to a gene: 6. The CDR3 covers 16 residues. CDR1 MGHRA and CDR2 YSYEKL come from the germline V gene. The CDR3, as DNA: TGCGCCAGCAGCCAAGTCTGGCGGGAGTCCACCGGGGAGCTGTTTTTT. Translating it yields CASSQVWRESTGELFF.

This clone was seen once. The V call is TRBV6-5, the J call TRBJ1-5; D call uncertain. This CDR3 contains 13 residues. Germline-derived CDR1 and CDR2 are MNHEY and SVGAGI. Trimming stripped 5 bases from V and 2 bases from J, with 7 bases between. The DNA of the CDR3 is TGTGCCAGCAGTAGGACGGGCAATCAGCCCCAGCATTTT. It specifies CASSRTGNQPQHF.